One and the same sample provided the 28 T cell receptor beta chains below, sequenced in a study of CD8 T cells in ankylosing spondylitis. In TCRdb, the 5' RACE reads were re-called with MiXCR into one record per CDR3 protein. The data contain some 700,000 distinct CDR3 sequences, roughly 20% of them singletons. Overall study results and limits: There was a TCR beta motif, made of several highly homologous variants, that appeared characteristic of ankylosing spondylitis blood.

Their specific antigens are unknown. Sequencing was carried out using blood, either unsorted or a sorted T cell fraction (not recorded which). These receptors originate from a male donor with ankylosing spondylitis.

The rearrangement joins TRBV5-1 to TRBJ1-1; D is undetermined. This CDR3 contains 18 residues. The germline V gene encodes CDR1 SGHRS and CDR2 YFSETQ. Trimming took off 1 base at V and 4 bases at J, with 23 bases between the two ends. The CDR3 DNA is TGCGCCAGCAGCTTGTGGATCGGTGGTGAGGTGGGGAGCACTGAAGCTTTCTTT. Protein: CASSLWIGGEVGSTEAFF.

The J gene is TRBJ1-6, the V gene TRBV18, with D unresolved. Germline values: CDR1 KGHSH, CDR2 LQKENI. The CDR3 spans 13 residues. V was shortened by 6 bases and J by 10 bases, with 13 bases between the two germline ends. The CDR3 bases are TGTGCCAGCTCCTTACGAGAGGACTCACCCCTCCACTTT. Translated, it gives CASSLREDSPLHF.

The chain recombines TRBV5-6 with TRBJ2-7, with a weak D call TRBD2 (6 bases). Looked up from germline, CDR1 is SGHDT and CDR2 is YYEEEE. CDR3 size: 15 residues. V lost 4 bases to trimming and J lost 3 bases, with 17 bases between them. The CDR3 protein is CASSRGLMNFYEQYF. The CDR3 DNA reads TGTGCCAGCAGCAGGGGACTCATGAACTTCTACGAGCAGTACTTC.

The chain has TRBV27 and TRBJ2-3; 10 bases map to TRBD2. The CDR3 is 16 amino acids. The J segment lost 6 bases and the V segment lost 5 bases, leaving 11 bases of the junction unmatched. CDR1 MNHEY and CDR2 SMNVEV come from the germline V gene (reference sequence). In nucleotides, the CDR3 is TGTGCCAGCAGTCACCCGGGACTAGCGTTCAGGGATACGCAGTATTTT. This translates into CASSHPGLAFRDTQYF.

The table lists this clonotype with a few counts. J is TRBJ1-2 and V is TRBV30; perhaps TRBD1 as D (5 bases). V was trimmed by 3 bases and J by 4 bases, leaving 15 bases between them. Germline CDR1 reads GTSNPN; CDR2 reads SVGIG (reference sequence). CDR3 size: 14 residues. The CDR3 bases are TGTGCCTGGAGGAGGGCAGGGATGGGCTATGGCTACACCTTC. It encodes CAWRRAGMGYGYTF.

V gene TRBV5-1 combines with J gene TRBJ1-1; 7 nucleotides align to TRBD1. The CDR3 contains 15 residues. Trimming cost V 5 bases and J 5 bases; bases outside gene matches: 12. The germline gives CDR1 SGHRS, CDR2 YFSETQ. CDR3 nucleotide sequence: TGCGCCAGCAGACGCCGAGGGGGCGCGGGAACTGAAGCTTTCTTT. Amino acids: CASRRRGGAGTEAFF. Full variable domain (outside the CDR3, taken from reference TRBV5-1 and TRBJ1-1): KAGVTQTPRYLIKTRGQQVTLSCSPISGHRSVSWYQQTPGQGLQFLFEYFSETQRNKGNFPGRFSGRQFSNSRSEMNVSTLELGDSALYLCASRRRGGAGTEAFFGQGTRLTVV.

The chain uses TRBV12-3 or TRBV12-4 and TRBJ2-1; D ambiguous. V lost 4 bases and J lost 1, with 8 bases in between. This CDR3 is built from 14 residues. The CDR3 sequence is CASSWAESYNEQFF. CDR3 sequence (DNA): TGTGCCAGCAGTTGGGCAGAGTCCTACAATGAGCAGTTCTTC.

The chain couples TRBV4-1 to TRBJ2-5; possible D gene TRBD2, 5 bases. The germline V gene encodes CDR1 MGHRA and CDR2 YSYEKL. CDR3 size: 16 residues. V was shortened by 5 bases and J by 7 bases, with 23 bases between the two germline ends. The CDR3 sequence: CASSSRTSGPEGTQYF. CDR3 bases: TGCGCCAGCAGCTCTCGGACCAGCGGCCCTGAGGGGACCCAGTACTTC.

This clonotype has at least ten counts. This chain connects TRBV12-3 or TRBV12-4 to TRBJ2-2, with 11 bases that match TRBD2. V gave up 3 bases and J gave up 5 bases; unmatched junction bases: 5. The CDR3 is made up of 16 amino acids. The CDR3 reads CASSLTSGVGTGELFF. The CDR3 bases are TGTGCCAGCAGTTTGACTAGCGGGGTTGGTACCGGGGAGCTGTTTTTT.

The genes are TRBV4-1 and TRBJ1-5; 12 nucleotides line up with TRBD1. The V gene's germline CDR1 is MGHRA and CDR2 YSYEKL. V trimming: 4 bases; J trimming: 6 bases; junction bases outside the gene matches: 4. CDR3 length: 15 residues. This CDR3 is CASSPGTGGGQPQHF. For the CDR3, the DNA is TGCGCCAGCAGCCCAGGGACAGGGGGCGGTCAGCCCCAGCATTTT.

The V and J genes are TRBV20-1 and TRBJ1-5, with D unresolved. Germline CDR1 is DFQATT and CDR2 is SNEGSKA (reference sequence). The CDR3 has 16 amino acids. V lost 5 bases and J lost 2, with 19 bases in between. The CDR3 protein is CSAQIDTTQGNQPQHF. CDR3 nucleotide sequence: TGCAGTGCTCAGATCGACACCACCCAAGGCAATCAGCCCCAGCATTTT.

This clonotype was seen at least ten times. The chain carries TRBV12-3 or TRBV12-4 and TRBJ2-7; 9 nucleotides match TRBD1. With V trimmed by 5 bases and J by 4 bases, 6 bases remained unmatched. The CDR3 extends over 14 amino acids. The CDR3 loop reads CASSGGQGGYEQYF. CDR3 coding DNA: TGTGCCAGCAGTGGGGGACAGGGTGGATACGAGCAGTACTTC.

The chain is built from TRBV9 and TRBJ2-5, with D tentatively TRBD2 (6 bases). Germline assignment: CDR1 SGDLS and CDR2 YYNGEE. CDR3 size: 15 residues. V was clipped by 3 bases and J by 2 bases, with 14 bases between them. The CDR3 DNA reads as TGTGCCAGCAGCGCGATCGGGAGTGGGCAAGAGACCCAGTACTTC. It encodes CASSAIGSGQETQYF.

This clonotype was picked up a small number of times. This sequence joins TRBV4-3 and TRBJ2-1; D is possibly TRBD1 (6 bases). The CDR3 covers 18 residues. Trimming pared 4 bases from V and 0 bases from J, leaving 19 bases between. Germline V gene sequence: CDR1 LGHNA, CDR2 YSLEER. CDR3 sequence reads: CASSRHPQGGSSYNEQFF. CDR3 bases: TGCGCCAGCAGCCGGCACCCCCAAGGGGGAAGCTCCTACAATGAGCAGTTCTTC.

The chain uses TRBV6-2 or TRBV6-3 and TRBJ2-5; weak D call: TRBD1 (7 bases). Per germline, CDR1 MNHEY and CDR2 SVGEGT. The CDR3 is 16 residues long. Trimming shortened V by 2 bases and J by 2 bases, and 15 bases separated the two germline ends. The CDR3 protein is CASSYTEGAFQETQYF. The DNA for the CDR3 is TGTGCCAGCAGTTACACGGAGGGGGCCTTTCAAGAGACCCAGTACTTC.

J is TRBJ1-4 and V is TRBV19, with 9 bases aligning to TRBD1. V shed 7 bases and J 8 bases; nucleotides not matched to a gene: 14. CDR1 is LNHDA, CDR2 SQIVND, per germline (reference sequence). The CDR3 loop spans 16 amino acids. The CDR3 here is CASTTGGASSWEKLFF. The CDR3 DNA reads TGTGCCAGTACAACAGGGGGCGCGTCGAGTTGGGAAAAACTGTTTTTT.

V gene TRBV3-1 combines with J gene TRBJ2-5; D is undetermined. This CDR3 has 14 residues. Trimming left V 1 base short and J 1 base short, with 7 bases between. Germline assignment: CDR1 LGHDT and CDR2 YNNKEL (reference sequence). The CDR3 here is CASSQGGIQETQYF. The CDR3 DNA reads as TGTGCCAGCAGCCAAGGGGGAATCCAAGAGACCCAGTACTTC.

In this sample, this clonotype turned up a few times. The gene calls are TRBV27 and TRBJ2-2; D not resolved. V dropped 6 bases and J dropped 5 bases, with 13 bases sitting between them. The germline CDR1 and CDR2 sequences are MNHEY and SMNVEV (reference sequence). The CDR3 has 14 amino acids. The CDR3 is CASSFWGTTGELFF. CDR3 coding DNA: TGTGCCAGCAGCTTTTGGGGAACGACCGGGGAGCTGTTTTTT.

This clonotype was found a few times. The J gene is TRBJ2-7, the V gene TRBV5-1, with D perhaps matching TRBD1 or TRBD2 (5 bases each). The CDR3 is 15 amino acids. Germline CDR1 SGHRS, CDR2 YFSETQ. The V end was cut by 2 bases, the J end by 2 bases, with 14 bases between. The CDR3 region has the DNA TGCGCCAGCAGCTTTGGGGGTCTTCCTACCTACGAGCAGTACTTC. Translating it yields CASSFGGLPTYEQYF.

The sample holds a few counts of this clonotype. This rearrangement joins TRBV7-9 to TRBJ2-3; TRBD1 agrees at 8 bases. Per germline, CDR1 SEHNR and CDR2 FQNEAQ (reference sequence). V dropped 5 bases and J dropped 10; count of bases not matched to a gene: 8. This CDR3 region has 13 residues. CDR3 coding DNA: TGTGCCAGCAGCCCCCAGGGGGCAGAACCGCAGTATTTT. Amino acid sequence: CASSPQGAEPQYF.

V usage is TRBV12-3 or TRBV12-4 and J usage is TRBJ1-1; perhaps TRBD1 as D (5 bases). The CDR3 totals 13 residues. V lost 6 bases and J 11 bases, leaving 19 bases between the germline ends. The CDR3, as DNA: TGTGCCAGCAGATCGGACATCCCCCTAGGGGCTTTCTTT. Its protein product is CASRSDIPLGAFF.

This clonotype was seen more than once but under ten times. The V call is TRBV15, the J call TRBJ1-1, with a possible D match to TRBD1 (5 bases). With 5 bases removed from V and 0 bases from J, the gap between germline ends came to 13 bases. There are 15 residues in the CDR3. Germline V gives CDR1 LNHNV, CDR2 YYDKDF (reference sequence). The CDR3, as DNA: TGTGCCACCAGCGGATATGGGACTATGAACACTGAAGCTTTCTTT. The encoded protein is CATSGYGTMNTEAFF.

This chain connects TRBV2 to TRBJ2-2; TRBD1 is a possible D gene (7 bases). From germline, CDR1 is SNHLY and CDR2 FYNNEI. The CDR3 length is 15 residues. Trimming cost V 7 bases and J 5 bases, with 17 bases left between them. The CDR3 loop reads CASTPAAGGTGELFF. The CDR3 DNA reads TGTGCCAGCACCCCCGCAGCAGGGGGGACCGGGGAGCTGTTTTTT.

This clonotype was counted only a few times. V usage is TRBV20-1 and J usage is TRBJ2-1; 7 bases align to TRBD2. CDR1 and CDR2 (germline): DFQATT, SNEGSKA (reference sequence). The trim removed 6 bases at V and 7 bases at J, leaving 15 bases unmatched. This CDR3 contains 15 residues. The CDR3, as DNA: TGCAGTGCCCCACGGGGAGGGGCGCATGTGAATGAGCAGTTCTTC. Translation gives CSAPRGGAHVNEQFF.

This clonotype was counted ten times or more. Germline and junction disagree at one end, which may indicate a read error. The chain links TRBV4-1 to TRBJ2-1; 8 nucleotides match TRBD2. The germline gives CDR1 MGHRA, CDR2 YSYEKL. CDR3 length: 16 residues. This CDR3 reads CASSQDRAGGYNEQFF. In nucleotides, the CDR3 is TGTGCCAGCAGCCAAGATCGGGCGGGGGGTTACAATGAGCAGTTCTTC.

The genes are TRBV7-8 and TRBJ2-5; the D gene could be TRBD1 or TRBD2 (5 bases each). This CDR3 has 13 residues. V dropped 10 bases and J dropped 1 base, with 13 bases sitting between them. Germline V CDR1 and CDR2: SGHVS, FQNEAQ. CDR3 sequence: CAILNGTQETQYF. Here the CDR3 DNA reads TGTGCCATCCTAAACGGGACCCAAGAGACCCAGTACTTC.

This clonotype occurred a few times. CDR3 loop: CASSESDRPLKPQHF. DNA for the CDR3: TGTGCCAGCAGTGAATCTGACAGGCCCCTGAAGCCCCAGCATTTT. This sequence joins TRBV25-1 and TRBJ1-5; D might be TRBD1 (6 bases). The CDR3 length is 15 residues. Germline CDR1 and CDR2: MGHDK and SYGVNS. Trimming removed 1 base at V and 8 bases at J, with 15 bases between.

A few counts support this clonotype. The chain combines TRBV20-1 with TRBJ2-2, with TRBD2 matching over 7 bases. The CDR3 length is 15 residues. V lost 1 base, J lost 6 bases, and 8 bases stayed unmatched. Germline values: CDR1 DFQATT, CDR2 SNEGSKA (reference sequence). In DNA form, the CDR3 reads TGCAGTGCTAGAGGTCCGCGGGGGTTAGCCGGGGAGCTGTTTTTT. It yields the protein CSARGPRGLAGELFF.